The entry below gives a single T cell receptor (beta chain) sequence along with its context. The antigen is unknown. TCRdb's table, derived via immunoSEQ multiplex PCR, lists solely in-frame clones and lacks some. The table includes about 50,000 clones, around four fifths detected once. These data are taken from a study of memory CD4+ T cells and cytomegalovirus serostatus. Study in general: This sample comes from healthy Belgian adults, under 10 CMV seropositive, roughly 22 seronegative.

The sort gate was single viable CD3+CD4+CD8-CD45RO+ cells for memory CD4+ T cells. Study-level points and caveats: Of around 160 reported CMV TCRbeta sequences, about 70 were found in memory CD4+ repertoires.

The CDR3 is 15 residues long. The germline V gene encodes CDR1 SGDLS and CDR2 YYNGEE. V shed 4 bases and J 7 bases; nucleotides not matched to a gene: 9. The chain uses TRBV9 and TRBJ2-2; 8 bases fit TRBD2. The clonotype comes from an adult in good health and CMV-seronegative. Specimen: memory CD4+ T cells from blood. In DNA, the CDR3 is TGTGCCAGCAGCACGGGACTAGGGCAGGGCGGGGAGCTGTTTTTT. This gives the protein CASSTGLGQGGELFF.